This entry lists 32 T cell receptor beta chains sequenced from one sample in a study of blood T cell repertoires in COVID-19. Using immunoSEQ multiplex PCR, the repertoire was profiled, and TCRdb retains in-frame clones only, with some absent. The sample lists some 120,000 clones; 70% to 90% were seen once. The sequenced sample consisted of peripheral blood. The receptors originated from a woman aged 45-65 years with acute or convalescent COVID-19.

V and J are TRBV9 and TRBJ1-2; unclear D gene. Germline loops: CDR1 SGDLS, CDR2 YYNGEE. The CDR3 runs 15 residues. With 0 bases removed from V and 7 bases from J, the gap between germline ends came to 16 bases. CDR3 loop: CASSVDNVAGAGYTF. The CDR3 DNA follows: TGTGCCAGCAGCGTAGATAATGTTGCAGGCGCTGGCTACACCTTC.

This sequence joins TRBV28 and TRBJ1-2; D gene uncertain. CDR3 length: 15 amino acids. V gave up 11 bases and J gave up 2 bases, with 21 bases separating them. The germline CDR1 and CDR2 sequences are MDHEN and SYDVKM. CDR3 coding DNA: TGTGCCGGCTCTCTCGGAGGAGCAAAAAACTATGGCTACACCTTC. Translated, it gives CAGSLGGAKNYGYTF.

The chain has TRBV2 and TRBJ1-1; D unresolved. V dropped 1 base and J dropped 0 bases, with 3 bases sitting between them. The CDR3 contains 13 residues. Germline V lookup: CDR1 SNHLY, CDR2 FYNNEI. The CDR3 is CASSEDMNTEAFF. CDR3 bases: TGTGCCAGCAGTGAAGACATGAACACTGAAGCTTTCTTT.

The rearrangement links TRBV3-1 (or the pseudogene TRBV3-2) to TRBJ2-5; no clear D. Germline V lookup: CDR1 LGHDT, CDR2 YNNKEL (reference sequence). Trimming took off 1 base at V and 1 base at J, with 7 bases between the two ends. The CDR3 consists of 14 residues. The CDR3 loop reads CASSQGAVQETQYF. In DNA, the CDR3 is TGTGCCAGCAGCCAAGGGGCCGTCCAAGAGACCCAGTACTTC.

The J gene is TRBJ1-2, the V gene TRBV9; TRBD1 agrees at 9 bases. Trimming took 1 base from V and 0 from J; bases not matched to a gene: 13. Germline CDR1 is SGDLS and CDR2 is YYNGEE. The CDR3 totals 19 residues. The CDR3 is CASSVQTGGPDIANYGYTF. Written as DNA, the CDR3 is TGTGCCAGCAGCGTACAAACAGGGGGCCCGGACATAGCTAACTATGGCTACACCTTC. Complete variable domain (other parts from reference TRBV9 and TRBJ1-2): DSGVTQTPKHLITATGQRVTLRCSPRSGDLSVYWYQQSLDQGLQFLIQYYNGEERAKGNILERFSAQQFPDLHSELNLSSLELGDSALYFCASSVQTGGPDIANYGYTFGSGTRLTVV.

The V and J genes are TRBV18 and TRBJ1-1, with TRBD1 identical over 11 bases. The V and J ends lost 7 bases and 2 bases, in that order; junction bases with no gene match: 18. The CDR3 has 19 residues. Germline loops: CDR1 KGHSH, CDR2 LQKENI. CDR3 coding DNA: TGTGCCAGCTTCCGAGCCCGGATGGGACAGGGGGTAGTAAACACTGAAGCTTTCTTT. Amino acid sequence: CASFRARMGQGVVNTEAFF.

V gene TRBV2 combines with J gene TRBJ2-1; 8 bases match TRBD2. V dropped 8 bases and J dropped 3; count of bases not matched to a gene: 3. The CDR3 length is 13 residues. Germline CDR1 is SNHLY and CDR2 is FYNNEI. CDR3 coding DNA: TGTGCCAGCGCGGGAGGAGGCTACAATGAGCAGTTCTTC. Translation gives CASAGGGYNEQFF. Variable domain in full (rest from reference TRBV2 and TRBJ2-1): EPEVTQTPSHQVTQMGQEVILRCVPISNHLYFYWYRQILGQKVEFLVSFYNNEISEKSEIFDDQFSVERPDGSNFTLKIRSTKLEDSAMYFCASAGGGYNEQFFGPGTRLTVL.

This clone was recorded a few times. J is TRBJ1-1 and V is TRBV7-8, with D possibly being TRBD1 (5 bases). This CDR3 region has 13 residues. Trimming shortened V by 2 bases and J by 1 base, and 5 bases separated the two germline ends. The germline gives CDR1 SGHVS, CDR2 FQNEAQ. CDR3 in DNA: TGTGCCAGCAGCTTACAGGGGAACACTGAAGCTTTCTTT. It specifies CASSLQGNTEAFF. Variable domain in full (rest from reference TRBV7-8 and TRBJ1-1): GAGVSQSPRYKVAKRGQDVALRCDPISGHVSLFWYQQALGQGPEFLTYFQNEAQLDKSGLPSDRFFAERPEGSVSTLKIQRTQQEDSAVYLCASSLQGNTEAFFGQGTRLTVV.

This chain links TRBV6-5 with TRBJ1-1, with 7 bases identical to TRBD1. V trimming: 11 bases; J trimming: 5 bases; junction bases outside the gene matches: 11. The germline V gene has CDR1 MNHEY and CDR2 SVGAGI. The CDR3 totals 13 residues. The CDR3 protein is CAGRQGFETEAFF. The CDR3 DNA sequence: TGTGCCGGTAGACAGGGCTTCGAAACTGAAGCTTTCTTT.

The sample holds a few counts of this clone. V and J are TRBV9 and TRBJ1-2; possible D gene TRBD1, 5 bases. Germline V lookup: CDR1 SGDLS, CDR2 YYNGEE. The CDR3 totals 15 residues. Between the trimmed V and J ends, which lost 6 bases and 4 bases, there was a span of 19 bases. The CDR3 protein is CASTAGGAQSYGYTF. The CDR3 nucleotides read TGTGCCAGCACCGCCGGAGGGGCGCAGAGCTATGGCTACACCTTC.

CDR3 DNA sequence: TGTGCCAGCAGCTCGGGAGGGGGTGACTATGGCTACACCTTC. Its translation is CASSSGGGDYGYTF. V is TRBV5-6 and J is TRBJ1-2; D possibly corresponds to TRBD1 (6 bases). Germline V gene sequence: CDR1 SGHDT, CDR2 YYEEEE. This CDR3 is 14 amino acids long. Trimming removed 3 bases from V and 3 bases from J, with 12 bases in between.

In its sample, this clone was seen once. The gene calls are TRBV20-1 and TRBJ2-7; 11 bases map to TRBD2. The junction had 4 bases not matched to a gene; V was cut back by 3 bases and J by 0 bases. Germline values: CDR1 DFQATT, CDR2 SNEGSKA (reference sequence). The CDR3 extends over 15 amino acids. The CDR3, as DNA: TGCAGTGCTAGTTCTAGCGGGAGGAGCTCCTACGAGCAGTACTTC. Protein product: CSASSSGRSSYEQYF.

The V call is TRBV24-1, the J call TRBJ1-3; D is uncertain. Germline V CDR1 and CDR2: KGHDR, SFDVKD. This CDR3 has 17 amino acids. V was trimmed by 10 bases and J by 4 bases, leaving 25 bases between them. The CDR3 region has the DNA TGTGCCACGACCGAGGGTCCCGGACGCCTTATCGGAAACACCATATATTTT. Translated, it gives CATTEGPGRLIGNTIYF.

The J gene is TRBJ1-4, the V gene TRBV3-1 (or the pseudogene TRBV3-2); 11 bases agree with TRBD1. Germline V gives CDR1 LGHDT, CDR2 YNNKEL (reference sequence). Losses at the gene ends were 0 bases for V and 5 bases for J; bases not matched to a gene: 5. This CDR3 spans 17 amino acids. The CDR3 DNA is TGTGCCAGCAGCCAAGAGATAGGACAGGGGGCCAATGAAAAACTGTTTTTT. It encodes CASSQEIGQGANEKLFF.

The chain employs TRBV2 and TRBJ2-5; 7 bases are shared with TRBD2. J lost 2 bases, V lost 6 bases, and 6 bases had no gene match. From germline, CDR1 is SNHLY and CDR2 FYNNEI. The CDR3 consists of 14 residues. The CDR3 DNA reads as TGTGCCAGCAGCCGCTCTAGCGGACAAGAGACCCAGTACTTC. Translating gives CASSRSSGQETQYF.

V is TRBV3-1 (or the pseudogene TRBV3-2) and J is TRBJ1-2; D is ambiguous. Germline loops: CDR1 LGHDT, CDR2 YNNKEL (reference sequence). CDR3 length: 14 amino acids. The ends were cut back, 4 bases at V and 6 bases at J, with 15 bases in the middle. The CDR3 loop reads CASSPLLAFNGYTF. The CDR3 bases are TGTGCCAGCAGCCCTCTTCTAGCATTTAATGGCTACACCTTC.

The chain carries TRBV19 and TRBJ1-1; 7 nucleotides align to TRBD1. The junction had 10 bases not matched to a gene; V was cut back by 4 bases and J by 2 bases. Germline values: CDR1 LNHDA, CDR2 SQIVND (reference sequence). This CDR3 spans 16 amino acids. The CDR3 reads CASSNGIRTGNTEAFF. CDR3 coding DNA: TGTGCCAGTAGTAACGGAATTCGGACAGGAAACACTGAAGCTTTCTTT.

The chain carries TRBV7-9 and TRBJ1-1; no firm D call. V lost 5 bases and J lost 3, with 13 bases in between. This CDR3 comprises 14 residues. The germline V gene has CDR1 SEHNR and CDR2 FQNEAQ (reference sequence). CDR3 bases: TGTGCCAGCAGCCTCCTTGGGAGAGACACTGAAGCTTTCTTT. Its translation: CASSLLGRDTEAFF.

The genes are TRBV5-1 and TRBJ2-2; the D is unclear. The CDR3 sequence is 14 residues long. Trimming took 0 bases from V and 6 from J, leaving 9 bases between them. The germline V gene has CDR1 SGHRS and CDR2 YFSETQ. As DNA, the CDR3 is TGCGCCAGCAGCTTGGGGAAAACAGCCGGGGAGCTGTTTTTT. Its protein product is CASSLGKTAGELFF.

This clone was seen a handful of times. The sample holds other DNA sequences that translate to the same CDR3. This chain connects TRBV18 to TRBJ2-3; possibly TRBD1 for D (5 bases). The CDR3 extends over 14 amino acids. Germline values: CDR1 KGHSH, CDR2 LQKENI. V lost 1 base, J lost 1 base, and 6 bases lay in between. The CDR3 loop is CASSPRRGTDTQYF. CDR3 sequence (DNA): TGTGCCAGCTCACCACGCAGGGGCACAGATACGCAGTATTTT.

This clone has just one count. The V and J genes are TRBV9 and TRBJ1-2; the match to TRBD1 covers 9 bases. Germline assignment: CDR1 SGDLS and CDR2 YYNGEE. J lost 7 bases, V lost 3 bases, and 7 bases had no gene match. The CDR3 length is 14 residues. The DNA for the CDR3 is TGTGCCAGCAGCGCGGGACAGGGAAAGGTTGGCTACACCTTC. Translated, it gives CASSAGQGKVGYTF.

The chain has TRBV27 and TRBJ1-1, with D tentatively TRBD1 (5 bases). Between the trimmed V and J ends, which lost 4 bases and 5 bases, there was a span of 17 bases. The germline gives CDR1 MNHEY, CDR2 SMNVEV (reference sequence). This CDR3 has 15 amino acids. CDR3 protein: CASSSGTGGSTEAFF. The CDR3 nucleotides read TGTGCCAGCAGTTCAGGGACGGGGGGGTCGACTGAAGCTTTCTTT.

CDR3 protein: CASSPGQLQGVYGYTF. In nucleotides, the CDR3 is TGTGCCAGCTCACCAGGACAGCTCCAAGGGGTCTATGGCTACACCTTC. The chain employs TRBV18 and TRBJ1-2; TRBD1 is a possible D gene (6 bases). Germline loops: CDR1 KGHSH, CDR2 LQKENI. V lost 2 bases, J lost 4 bases, and 17 bases lay in between. The CDR3 sequence is 16 residues long.

J is TRBJ1-4 and V is TRBV5-4, with TRBD1 matching 8 bases. The CDR3 spans 16 residues. Looked up from germline, CDR1 is SGHNT and CDR2 is YYREEE (reference sequence). V shed 0 bases and J 3 bases; nucleotides not matched to a gene: 4. The DNA of the CDR3 is TGTGCCAGCAGCTTGGTAGTACAGGGGGCTAATGAAAAACTGTTTTTT. Protein product: CASSLVVQGANEKLFF.

The V and J genes are TRBV9 and TRBJ1-2; D might be TRBD1 (5 bases). There are 14 residues in the CDR3. Trimming pared 0 bases from V and 2 bases from J, leaving 8 bases between. CDR1 SGDLS and CDR2 YYNGEE come from the germline V gene. The DNA of the CDR3 is TGTGCCAGCAGCGTAGGGGAGGGGAACTATGGCTACACCTTC. This codes for CASSVGEGNYGYTF.

The chain joins TRBV19 to TRBJ1-2; D ambiguous. From germline, CDR1 is LNHDA and CDR2 SQIVND (reference sequence). The V end lost 6 bases, the J end lost 2 bases, and 16 bases lay between the germline ends. The CDR3 spans 15 residues. CDR3 protein: CASSPDGYFNYGYTF. CDR3 nucleotide sequence: TGTGCCAGTAGCCCCGACGGGTACTTCAACTATGGCTACACCTTC.

V usage is TRBV7-6 and J usage is TRBJ1-3; D may be TRBD1 (6 bases). CDR3 length equals 16 residues. The germline gives CDR1 SGHVS, CDR2 FNYEAQ. Trimming removed 0 bases from V and 4 bases from J, with 13 bases in between. The CDR3 loop is CASSLAGTGTGNTIYF. The CDR3 DNA follows: TGTGCCAGCAGCTTAGCCGGCACAGGGACAGGAAACACCATATATTTT.

The chain uses TRBV19 and TRBJ1-2, with 7 bases aligning to TRBD1. This CDR3 has 16 residues. Looked up from germline, CDR1 is LNHDA and CDR2 is SQIVND (reference sequence). Trimming took 6 bases from V and 2 from J; bases not matched to a gene: 12. For the CDR3, the DNA is TGTGCCAGTAGCATATGGGGTGTGGGACAGAACTATGGCTACACCTTC. As protein: CASSIWGVGQNYGYTF. The full variable domain, with the rest looked up from reference TRBV19 and TRBJ1-2, is DGGITQSPKYLFRKEGQNVTLSCEQNLNHDAMYWYRQDPGQGLRLIYYSQIVNDFQKGDIAEGYSVSREKKESFPLTVTSAQKNPTAFYLCASSIWGVGQNYGYTFGSGTRLTVV.

This clone was seen ten or more times. The chain couples TRBV28 to TRBJ2-1; 8 bases line up with TRBD1. J gave up 7 bases and V 4 bases, and 12 bases lay outside the gene matches. CDR1 MDHEN and CDR2 SYDVKM come from the germline V gene. CDR3 size: 16 residues. The CDR3 nucleotides are TGTGCCAGCAGTTCTCCCCTGACAGGGGCTAGAAATGAGCAGTTCTTC. As protein: CASSSPLTGARNEQFF.

The chain is built from TRBV10-1 and TRBJ2-7, with D maybe TRBD1 (6 bases). Germline assignment: CDR1 WNHNN and CDR2 SYGVQD (reference sequence). Deletions cut 6 bases from V and 4 bases from J, with 7 bases between. The CDR3 extends over 11 amino acids. CDR3 region: CASRDRYEQYF. The CDR3 coding sequence is TGCGCCAGCAGGGACAGATACGAGCAGTACTTC.

This chain joins TRBV5-1 and TRBJ2-5, with a possible D match to TRBD1 (8 bases). Trimming took 0 bases from V and 3 from J, leaving 12 bases between them. The germline gives CDR1 SGHRS, CDR2 YFSETQ. The CDR3 runs to 15 residues. This CDR3 reads CASSLGTGGEETQYF. The CDR3 nucleotides read TGCGCCAGCAGCTTGGGCACAGGGGGGGAAGAGACCCAGTACTTC.

This chain connects TRBV3-1 (or the pseudogene TRBV3-2) to TRBJ2-5, with 7 positions matching TRBD2. This CDR3 contains 15 residues. The junction had 13 bases not matched to a gene; V was cut back by 7 bases and J by 5 bases. Germline V gives CDR1 LGHDT, CDR2 YNNKEL (reference sequence). DNA of the CDR3: TGTGCCAGCACCCCAACGACGGGGGGAGGGGAGACCCAGTACTTC. Protein: CASTPTTGGGETQYF.